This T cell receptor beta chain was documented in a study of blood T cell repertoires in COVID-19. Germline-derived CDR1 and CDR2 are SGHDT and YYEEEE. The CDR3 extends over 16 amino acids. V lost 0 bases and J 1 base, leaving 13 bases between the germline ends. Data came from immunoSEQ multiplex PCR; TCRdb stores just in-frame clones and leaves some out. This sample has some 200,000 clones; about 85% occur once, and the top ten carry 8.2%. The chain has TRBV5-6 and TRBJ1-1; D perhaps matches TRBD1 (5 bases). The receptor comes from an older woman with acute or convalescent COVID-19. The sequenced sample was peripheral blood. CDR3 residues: CASSLGLGQGNTEAFF. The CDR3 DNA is TGTGCCAGCAGCTTGGGCTTGGGCCAGGGGAACACTGAAGCTTTCTTT. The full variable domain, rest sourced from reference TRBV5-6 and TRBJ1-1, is DAGVTQSPTHLIKTRGQQVTLRCSPKSGHDTVSWYQQALGQGPQFIFQYYEEEERQRGNFPDRFSGHQFPNYSSELNVNALLLGDSALYLCASSLGLGQGNTEAFFGQGTRLTVV.